One and the same sample provided the 8 T cell receptor beta chains below, sequenced in a study of T cells in Graves' hyperthyroidism and ophthalmopathy. Amplified regions were TCR beta CDR3 sequences from RNA transcripts. RT-PCR in the first round (using the HTBI primer set) targeted the TCR CDR3. TCRdb called the multiplex PCR reads again in MiXCR, with one record for every CDR3 protein. Here the sample spans around 360,000 distinct CDR3 sequences, approximately 16% being singletons. The specimen sequenced was blood. These receptors all come from a woman aged 55-70 years with Graves' ophthalmopathy.

There are many counts of this clonotype. The chain joins TRBV30 to TRBJ1-2; unclear D gene. Germline assignment: CDR1 GTSNPN and CDR2 SVGIG (reference sequence). The CDR3 contains 12 residues. The V gene lost 3 bases and the J gene lost 4 bases, with 9 bases spanning the gap. The CDR3 loop is CAWSKRRYGYTF. The CDR3 nucleotides are TGTGCCTGGAGCAAACGGCGCTATGGCTACACCTTC.

V and J are TRBV9 and TRBJ2-3, with D perhaps given as TRBD1 or TRBD2 (5 bases each). Germline lookup yields CDR1 SGDLS and CDR2 YYNGEE. The CDR3 consists of 14 residues. The V gene lost 4 bases and the J gene lost 3 bases, with 12 bases spanning the gap. DNA of the CDR3: TGTGCCAGCAGCCAGGGACCCAAGACAGATACGCAGTATTTT. It specifies CASSQGPKTDTQYF.

This clonotype was counted at least ten times. This chain's CDR3 is CAWSVPGGNQPQHF. The CDR3 DNA sequence: TGTGCCTGGAGTGTACCAGGGGGCAATCAGCCCCAGCATTTT. The V call is TRBV30, the J call TRBJ1-5, with D tentatively TRBD1 (6 bases). Deletions cut 0 bases from V and 2 bases from J, with 8 bases between. The CDR3 extends over 14 amino acids. Germline values: CDR1 GTSNPN, CDR2 SVGIG (reference sequence).

J is TRBJ2-5 and V is TRBV24-1; D remains unclear. Trimming left V 3 bases short and J 9 bases short, with 7 bases between. The CDR3 extends over 11 amino acids. Per the germline V gene, CDR1 is KGHDR and CDR2 is SFDVKD. CDR3 sequence: CATSDDYAQYF. CDR3 bases: TGTGCCACCAGTGATGATTATGCCCAGTACTTC.

This clonotype has only a few counts. V is TRBV29-1 and J is TRBJ2-3, with a weak D call TRBD1 (5 bases). The end of the DNA fits TRBJ1-5 better, so the J call may be wrong. From germline, CDR1 is SQVTM and CDR2 ANQGSEA. The CDR3 spans 14 residues. CDR3 nucleotide sequence: TGCAGCGTAGCCGGGACTAGCGGCACAGATACGCAGCATTTT. Protein product: CSVAGTSGTDTQHF.

A note on this clonotype: At one of its ends the junction is not consistent with the germline gene, which may arise from a read error. The rearrangement links TRBV11-1 to TRBJ1-4; possibly TRBD1 for D (5 bases). Per germline, CDR1 SGHAT and CDR2 FQDESV (reference sequence). CDR3 length: 13 residues. In nucleotides, the CDR3 is TGTGCCAGCAGCTTAGCCTCCAGGGAAAAACTGGTTTTT. Its protein is CASSLASREKLVF.

This clonotype was observed a handful of times. The chain uses TRBV27 and TRBJ1-4, with D perhaps TRBD1 (5 bases). The germline V gene has CDR1 MNHEY and CDR2 SMNVEV (reference sequence). The germline V and J ends were trimmed by 4 bases and 0 bases, with 12 bases remaining between them. The CDR3 has 16 amino acids. CDR3 sequence: CASSSMGLATNEKLFF. CDR3 nucleotide sequence: TGTGCCAGCAGTTCCATGGGACTTGCAACTAATGAAAAACTGTTTTTT.

This clonotype was counted at least ten times. The V and J genes are TRBV15 and TRBJ2-6, with TRBD2 matching 7 bases. The CDR3 is 18 amino acids. Germline-derived CDR1 and CDR2 are LNHNV and YYDKDF (reference sequence). Germline trimming cut 0 bases from V and 2 bases from J; bases unmatched to any gene: 7. This chain's CDR3 is CATSRDPGGRTGANVLTF. In DNA, the CDR3 is TGTGCCACCAGCAGAGACCCGGGAGGACGTACTGGGGCCAACGTCCTGACTTTC.